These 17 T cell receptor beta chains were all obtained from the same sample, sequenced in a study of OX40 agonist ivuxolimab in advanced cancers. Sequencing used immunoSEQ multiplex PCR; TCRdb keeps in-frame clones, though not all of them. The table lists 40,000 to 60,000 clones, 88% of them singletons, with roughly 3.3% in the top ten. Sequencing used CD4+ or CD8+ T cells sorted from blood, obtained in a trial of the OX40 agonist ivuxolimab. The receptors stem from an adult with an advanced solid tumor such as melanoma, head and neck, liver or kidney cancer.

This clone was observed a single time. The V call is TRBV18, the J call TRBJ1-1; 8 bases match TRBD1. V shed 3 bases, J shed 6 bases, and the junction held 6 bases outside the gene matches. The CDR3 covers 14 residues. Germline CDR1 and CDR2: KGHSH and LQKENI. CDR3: CASSPQTGVSEAFF. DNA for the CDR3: TGTGCCAGCTCACCTCAGACAGGGGTCTCTGAAGCTTTCTTT.

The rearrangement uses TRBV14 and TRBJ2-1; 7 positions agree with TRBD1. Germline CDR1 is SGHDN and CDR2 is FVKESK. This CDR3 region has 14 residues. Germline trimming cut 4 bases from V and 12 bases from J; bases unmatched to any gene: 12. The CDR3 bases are TGTGCCAGCAGCCTTCCGGGACAGCAGTTTGGGCAGTTCTTC. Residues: CASSLPGQQFGQFF.

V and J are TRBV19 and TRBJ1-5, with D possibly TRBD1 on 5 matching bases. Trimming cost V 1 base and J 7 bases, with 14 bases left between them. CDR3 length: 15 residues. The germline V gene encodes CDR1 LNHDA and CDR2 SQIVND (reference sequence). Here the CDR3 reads CASSIGGIGGQPQHF. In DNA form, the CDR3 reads TGTGCCAGTAGTATAGGGGGCATTGGGGGGCAGCCCCAGCATTTT. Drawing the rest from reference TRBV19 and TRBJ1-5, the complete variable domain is DGGITQSPKYLFRKEGQNVTLSCEQNLNHDAMYWYRQDPGQGLRLIYYSQIVNDFQKGDIAEGYSVSREKKESFPLTVTSAQKNPTAFYLCASSIGGIGGQPQHFGDGTRLSIL.

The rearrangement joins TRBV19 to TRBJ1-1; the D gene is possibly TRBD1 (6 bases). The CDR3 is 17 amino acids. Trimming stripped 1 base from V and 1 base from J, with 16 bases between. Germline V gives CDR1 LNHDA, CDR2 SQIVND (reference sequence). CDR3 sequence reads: CASSIAGGALANTEAFF. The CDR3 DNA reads TGTGCCAGTAGTATAGCGGGGGGGGCCCTTGCGAACACTGAAGCTTTCTTT. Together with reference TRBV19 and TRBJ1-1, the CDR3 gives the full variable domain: DGGITQSPKYLFRKEGQNVTLSCEQNLNHDAMYWYRQDPGQGLRLIYYSQIVNDFQKGDIAEGYSVSREKKESFPLTVTSAQKNPTAFYLCASSIAGGALANTEAFFGQGTRLTVV.

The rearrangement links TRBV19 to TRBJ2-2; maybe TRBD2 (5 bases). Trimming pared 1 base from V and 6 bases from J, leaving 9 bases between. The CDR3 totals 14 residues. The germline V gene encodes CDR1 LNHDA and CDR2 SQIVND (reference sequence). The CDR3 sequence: CASSIGPGAGELFF. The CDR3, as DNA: TGTGCCAGTAGTATAGGTCCCGGGGCCGGGGAGCTGTTTTTT.

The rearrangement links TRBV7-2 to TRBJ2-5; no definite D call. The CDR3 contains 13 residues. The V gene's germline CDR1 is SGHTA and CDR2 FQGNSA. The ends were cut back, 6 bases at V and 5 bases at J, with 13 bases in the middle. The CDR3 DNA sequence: TGTGCCAGCAGATTCGTGGCCTGGGAGACCCAGTACTTC. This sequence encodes CASRFVAWETQYF.

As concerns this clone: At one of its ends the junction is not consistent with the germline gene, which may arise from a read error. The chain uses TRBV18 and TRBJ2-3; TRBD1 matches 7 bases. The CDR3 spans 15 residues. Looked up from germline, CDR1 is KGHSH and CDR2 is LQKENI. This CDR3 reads CASSPHPPTGDTQYF. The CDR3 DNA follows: TGTGCCAGCTCCCCACATCCCCCGACAGGGGATACGCAGTATTTT.

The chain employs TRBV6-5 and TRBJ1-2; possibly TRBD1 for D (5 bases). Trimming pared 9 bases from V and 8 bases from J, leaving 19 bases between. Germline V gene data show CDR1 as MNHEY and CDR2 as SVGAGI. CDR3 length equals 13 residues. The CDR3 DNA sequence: TGTGCCAGAATGCGGGACCTAAGCAAGGGCTACACCTTC. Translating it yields CARMRDLSKGYTF.

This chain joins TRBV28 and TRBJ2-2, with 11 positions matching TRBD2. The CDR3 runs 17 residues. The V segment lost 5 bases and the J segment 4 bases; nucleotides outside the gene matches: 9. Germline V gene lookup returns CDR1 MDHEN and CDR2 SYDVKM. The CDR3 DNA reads TGTGCCAGCAGTCCCTCCCGACTAGCGGGGATCACCGGGGAGCTGTTTTTT. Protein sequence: CASSPSRLAGITGELFF.

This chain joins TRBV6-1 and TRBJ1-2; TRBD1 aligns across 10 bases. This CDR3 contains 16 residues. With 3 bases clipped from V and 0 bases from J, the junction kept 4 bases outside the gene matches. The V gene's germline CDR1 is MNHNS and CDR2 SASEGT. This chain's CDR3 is CASSEDRGATNYGYTF. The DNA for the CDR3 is TGTGCCAGCAGTGAGGACAGGGGGGCTACTAACTATGGCTACACCTTC.

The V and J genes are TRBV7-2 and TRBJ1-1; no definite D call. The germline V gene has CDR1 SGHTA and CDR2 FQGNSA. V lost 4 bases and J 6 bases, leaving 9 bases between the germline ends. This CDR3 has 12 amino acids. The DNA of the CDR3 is TGTGCCAGCAGCTCACAATTCGCTGAAGCTTTCTTT. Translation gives CASSSQFAEAFF.

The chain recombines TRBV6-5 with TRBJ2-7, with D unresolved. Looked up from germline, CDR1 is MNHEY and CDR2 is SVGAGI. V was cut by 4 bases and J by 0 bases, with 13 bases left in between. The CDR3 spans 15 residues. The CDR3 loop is CASSSSLSSSYEQYF. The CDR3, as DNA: TGTGCCAGCAGTTCCTCTTTAAGTAGCTCCTACGAGCAGTACTTC.

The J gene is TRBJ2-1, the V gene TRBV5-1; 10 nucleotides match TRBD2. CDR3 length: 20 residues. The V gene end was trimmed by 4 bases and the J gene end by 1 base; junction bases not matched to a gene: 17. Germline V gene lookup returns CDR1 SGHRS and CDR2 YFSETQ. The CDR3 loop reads CASSRSSKASGGHSYNEQFF. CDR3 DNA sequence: TGCGCCAGCAGCCGATCTTCGAAGGCTAGCGGGGGCCATTCCTACAATGAGCAGTTCTTC.

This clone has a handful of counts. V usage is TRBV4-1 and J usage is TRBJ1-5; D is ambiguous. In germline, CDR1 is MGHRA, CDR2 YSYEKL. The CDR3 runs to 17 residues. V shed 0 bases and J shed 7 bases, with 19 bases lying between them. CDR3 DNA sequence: TGCGCCAGCAGCCAAGAATCCCATAGCGGGCTCACACAGCCCCAGCATTTT. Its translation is CASSQESHSGLTQPQHF.

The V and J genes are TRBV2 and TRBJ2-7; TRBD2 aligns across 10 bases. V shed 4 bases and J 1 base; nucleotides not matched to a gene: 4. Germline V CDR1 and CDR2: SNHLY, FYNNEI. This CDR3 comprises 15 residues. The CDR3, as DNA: TGTGCCAGCAGTGGATGGACTAGCGGATCCTACGAGCAGTACTTC. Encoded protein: CASSGWTSGSYEQYF.

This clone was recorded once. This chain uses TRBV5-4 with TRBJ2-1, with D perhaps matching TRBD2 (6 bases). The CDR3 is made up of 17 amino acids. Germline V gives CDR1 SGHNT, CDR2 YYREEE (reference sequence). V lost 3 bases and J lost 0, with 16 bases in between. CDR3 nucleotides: TGTGCCAGCAGCTCTGCGGGACTCAGGAGCTCCTACAATGAGCAGTTCTTC. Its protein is CASSSAGLRSSYNEQFF.

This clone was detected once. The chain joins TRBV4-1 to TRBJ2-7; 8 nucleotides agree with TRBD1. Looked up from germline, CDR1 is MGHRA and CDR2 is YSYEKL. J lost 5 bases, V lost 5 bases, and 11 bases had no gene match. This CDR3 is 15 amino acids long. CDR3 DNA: TGCGCCAGCAGCACTTGGCATGGACAGGGCAACGAGCAGTACTTC. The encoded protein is CASSTWHGQGNEQYF.